A selection of T cell receptor beta chains follows, all from one sample in a study of cytomegalovirus exposure and HLA in healthy donors. Data came from immunoSEQ multiplex PCR; TCRdb stores just in-frame clones and leaves some out. The sample holds roughly 140,000 clones; roughly 80% are singletons and the top ten take about 6.7%. The sequenced sample was PBMCs. Every receptor here comes from a woman aged 40 to 55 in good health and CMV-seropositive. Each CDR3 is given with its conserved first and last residue. D genes are given only for firm matches. The listing skips clone size in some rows; elsewhere it reads once, few, many or a size class.

CDR3nt	CDR3aa	abundance	d_gene	v_gene	j_gene
TGTGCCAGCAGCAAACACCCATCGGACAGGGCAAACTATGGCTACACCTTC	CASSKHPSDRANYGYTF	NA	NA	TRBV21-1	TRBJ1-2
TGTGCCAGCAGCTCCGGGACTAACTACGAGCAGTACTTC	CASSSGTNYEQYF	NA	TRBD2	TRBV11-2	TRBJ2-7
TGTGCCAGCAGTGAGCCAGGGGGCACTGAAGCTTTCTTT	CASSEPGGTEAFF	NA	TRBD1	TRBV6-5	TRBJ1-1
TGTGCCAGCAGTTGGGGGACCGGGACAGGGGCGGATCAGCCCCAGCATTTT	CASSWGTGTGADQPQHF	NA	TRBD1	TRBV28	TRBJ1-5
TGTGCCATCAGGTTTGCGGGGGGAGGGACTGAAGCTTTCTTT	CAIRFAGGGTEAFF	NA	NA	TRBV10-3	TRBJ1-1
TGTGCCAGCAGTGAAGGGGGCCGCAATACGCAGTATTTT	CASSEGGRNTQYF	NA	TRBD1	TRBV6-5	TRBJ2-3
TGTGCCAGCAGAACGCGGGGGCCCACCTACAATGAGCAGTTCTTC	CASRTRGPTYNEQFF	few	NA	TRBV6-1	TRBJ2-1
TGTGCCAGCAGTGCAGGGACAGGGATGGGCGAAAAACTGTTTTTT	CASSAGTGMGEKLFF	NA	TRBD1	TRBV6-1	TRBJ1-4
TGTGCCAGCAGGCGCAATTTGCGGGGGGTACCAGATACGCAGTATTTT	CASRRNLRGVPDTQYF	NA	NA	TRBV21-1	TRBJ2-3
TGTGCCATCGGAGAGTCAGGGGCTGGAAACACCATATATTTT	CAIGESGAGNTIYF	NA	NA	TRBV10-3	TRBJ1-3
TGTGCCAGCTCACCAAGGAGGAATGAGCAGTTCTTC	CASSPRRNEQFF	once	NA	TRBV18	TRBJ2-1
TGTGCCAGCAGCGAGACTAGCGGGGTATCCTACAATGAGCAGTTCTTC	CASSETSGVSYNEQFF	NA	TRBD2	TRBV7-2	TRBJ2-1
TGTGCCAGCCGTTCGGGGGGGCGCCACGAGCAGTACTTC	CASRSGGRHEQYF	NA	TRBD2	TRBV2	TRBJ2-7
TGTGCCAGCAGCCCCCGACAGGCGCCAGATACGCAGTATTTT	CASSPRQAPDTQYF	NA	NA	TRBV9	TRBJ2-3
TGTGCCAGTAAGGCCACAGACTCTGGAAACACCATATATTTT	CASKATDSGNTIYF	NA	NA	TRBV19	TRBJ1-3
TGTGCCAGCAGCCCTACCGGGACAAAGAACACCTTC	CASSPTGTKNTF	NA	NA	TRBV5-5	TRBJ1-2
TGTGCCAGCAGCTTAGCCCTCAGCGGGGAGCAGTTCTTC	CASSLALSGEQFF	NA	NA	TRBV7-2	TRBJ2-1
TGTGCCAGCAGCTGGGGCGGCGGGGGTGAAAAACTGTTTTTT	CASSWGGGGEKLFF	NA	NA	TRBV5-5	TRBJ1-4
TGTGCCAGCAGCCCTAATGGTAGGGGAGGGGAGACCCAGTACTTC	CASSPNGRGGETQYF	few	TRBD2	TRBV9	TRBJ2-5
TGTGCCAGCAGCCCCTCCCTGGGGGCCAACGTCCTGACTTTC	CASSPSLGANVLTF	NA	NA	TRBV9	TRBJ2-6
TGTGCCAGCAGTCGGGGACCGAGCGGGGGCGAAGCTTTCTTT	CASSRGPSGGEAFF	NA	NA	TRBV2	TRBJ1-1
TGTGCCAGCAGCGTAGGACTAGCGCATTACAATGAGCAGTTCTTC	CASSVGLAHYNEQFF	NA	TRBD2	TRBV9	TRBJ2-1
TGTGCCAGCAGTTCCCCTGCGGGGGCCAATTCACCCCTCCACTTT	CASSSPAGANSPLHF	NA	NA	TRBV6-5	TRBJ1-6
TGCGCCAGCAGCCCCGAAGGGATTGGGGAGCGCTACACCTTC	CASSPEGIGERYTF	once	NA	TRBV5-1	TRBJ1-2
TGTGCCAGCAGCAAAGCTGGCGGAGAGTACTTC	CASSKAGGEYF	NA	NA	TRBV21-1	TRBJ2-5
TGTGCCAGCAGGACTCATGAAGCTTTCTTT	CASRTHEAFF	few	NA	TRBV6-1	TRBJ1-1
TGTGCCAGTAGTATACAGGGAAATAATTCACCCCTCCACTTT	CASSIQGNNSPLHF	NA	NA	TRBV19	TRBJ1-6